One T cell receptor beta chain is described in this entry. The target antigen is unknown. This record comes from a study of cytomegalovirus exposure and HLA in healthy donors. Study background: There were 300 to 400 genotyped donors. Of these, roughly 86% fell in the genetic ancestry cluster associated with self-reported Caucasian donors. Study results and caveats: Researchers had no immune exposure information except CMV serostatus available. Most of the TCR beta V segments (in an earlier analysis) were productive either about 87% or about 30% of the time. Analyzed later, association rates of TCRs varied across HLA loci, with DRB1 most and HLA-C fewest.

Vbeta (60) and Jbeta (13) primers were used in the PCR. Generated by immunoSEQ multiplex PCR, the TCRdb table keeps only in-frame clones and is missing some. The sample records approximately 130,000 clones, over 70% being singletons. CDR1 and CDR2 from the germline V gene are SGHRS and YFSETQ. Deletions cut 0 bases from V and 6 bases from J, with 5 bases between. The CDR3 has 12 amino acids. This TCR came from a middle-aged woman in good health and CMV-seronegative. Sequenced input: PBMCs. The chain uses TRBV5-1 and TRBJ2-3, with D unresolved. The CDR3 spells CASSLALDTQYF. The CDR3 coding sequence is TGCGCCAGCAGCTTGGCCCTGGATACGCAGTATTTT. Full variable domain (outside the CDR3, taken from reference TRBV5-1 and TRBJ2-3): KAGVTQTPRYLIKTRGQQVTLSCSPISGHRSVSWYQQTPGQGLQFLFEYFSETQRNKGNFPGRFSGRQFSNSRSEMNVSTLELGDSALYLCASSLALDTQYFGPGTRLTVL.